The TCR beta chain described here comes from a study of blood T cell repertoires in COVID-19. Study-level information: Samples representing acute and convalescent COVID-19 were sourced from the United States, Italy and Spain. Nucleic acid was either cDNA or gDNA, and it came from T cells, B-cell-depleted T cells, or PBMCs.

Germline V gene lookup returns CDR1 SGHRS and CDR2 YFSETQ. V shed 4 bases and J shed 0 bases, with 11 bases lying between them. The CDR3 spans 15 residues. Profiling relied on immunoSEQ multiplex PCR, and the TCRdb table lists in-frame clones only, not all of them. Of about 54,000 clones listed, approximately 91% are singletons. The clonotype was recovered from a man in his sixties with active COVID-19. The source material was peripheral blood. The chain employs TRBV5-1 and TRBJ2-1; D possibly corresponds to TRBD2 (6 bases). CDR3 in amino acids: CASSPDYISYNEQFF. CDR3 in DNA: TGCGCCAGCAGCCCGGACTACATCTCCTACAATGAGCAGTTCTTC.